This T cell receptor (beta chain) was retrieved from a study of long-term antiretroviral therapy in people with HIV. The germline gives CDR1 MNHEY, CDR2 SVGAGI. The CDR3 loop spans 14 amino acids. V was shortened by 7 bases and J by 1 base, with 14 bases between the two germline ends. They ran version v3.0 of the immunoSEQ assay at survey level. TCRdb's copy holds only in-frame clones and misses some; the assay was immunoSEQ multiplex PCR. The sample contains tens of thousands of clones, 65% to 75% of which appear only once. This material consisted of unsorted PBMCs, taken 3 years after starting antiretroviral therapy. V gene TRBV6-5 combines with J gene TRBJ2-7; TRBD1 might be the D (5 bases). The sequence was obtained from a middle-aged man with HIV. DNA of the CDR3: TGTGCCAGCACCCCTTACGCAGGGTCCTACGAGCAGTACTTC. Encoded protein: CASTPYAGSYEQYF.